This entry is about one T cell receptor (beta chain). The sample comes from a study of blood T cells in healthy people across ages. Primed by a sample-barcoded 5' primer and a J-beta primer mix, a second PCR proceeded for about 6 to 12 cycles. TCRdb re-analysed the 5' RACE reads in MiXCR, keeping a single row per CDR3 protein. The table lists about 830,000 distinct CDR3 sequences, roughly 60% of them singletons. The sample consisted of blood. The sequence came from a man under 40 in good health.

The CDR3 nucleotides read TGCAGCGTTGATGTCCTCTACACAGATACGCAGTATTTT. The encoded protein is CSVDVLYTDTQYF. The genes are TRBV29-1 and TRBJ2-3; D is uncertain. This CDR3 region has 13 residues. Germline lookup yields CDR1 SQVTM and CDR2 ANQGSEA. Deletions cut 3 bases from V and 2 bases from J, with 9 bases between.